The clone carrying this T cell receptor (beta chain) has just a few counts. This record comes from a study of blood T cells in healthy people across ages. From germline, CDR1 is MNHNS and CDR2 SASEGT. The CDR3 extends over 13 amino acids. The V end lost 2 bases, the J end lost 0 bases, and 5 bases lay between the germline ends. Then a second PCR, running about 6 to 12 cycles, was carried out with a sample-barcoded 5' primer and a J-beta primer mix. The template-switch adaptor, which had 12 random nucleotides, put a tag on each cDNA molecule. In TCRdb, the 5' RACE reads were re-called with MiXCR into one record per CDR3 protein. The table has approximately 670,000 distinct CDR3 sequences, roughly two fifths seen once; the top ten hold about 30%. The donors, aged roughly 6 to 95, were healthy Caucasians from Russia.

The sequence was obtained from a man older than 75 in good health. The chain uses TRBV6-1 and TRBJ2-7; no definite D call. Sequenced sample: blood. This CDR3 reads CASSEIGSYEQYF. The CDR3 region has the DNA TGTGCCAGCAGTGAAATCGGCTCCTACGAGCAGTACTTC.